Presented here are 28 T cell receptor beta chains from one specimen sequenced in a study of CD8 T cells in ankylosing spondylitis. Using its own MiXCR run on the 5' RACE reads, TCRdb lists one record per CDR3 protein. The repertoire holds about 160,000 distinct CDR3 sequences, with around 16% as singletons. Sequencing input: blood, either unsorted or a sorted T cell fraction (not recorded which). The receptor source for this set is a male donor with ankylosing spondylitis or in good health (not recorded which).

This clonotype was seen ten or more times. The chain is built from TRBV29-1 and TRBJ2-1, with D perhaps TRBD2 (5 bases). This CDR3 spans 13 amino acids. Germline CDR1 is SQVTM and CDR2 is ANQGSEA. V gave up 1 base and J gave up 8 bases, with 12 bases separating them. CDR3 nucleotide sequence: TGCAGCGTTGAAGCGCGTCTAGCCCATGAGCAGTTCTTC. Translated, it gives CSVEARLAHEQFF.

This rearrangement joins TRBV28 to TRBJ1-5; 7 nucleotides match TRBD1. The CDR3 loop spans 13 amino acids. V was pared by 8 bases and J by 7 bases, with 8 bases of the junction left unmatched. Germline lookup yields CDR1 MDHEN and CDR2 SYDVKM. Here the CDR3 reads CASLAGGGQPQHF. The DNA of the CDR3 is TGTGCCAGCCTTGCAGGGGGGGGCCAGCCCCAGCATTTT.

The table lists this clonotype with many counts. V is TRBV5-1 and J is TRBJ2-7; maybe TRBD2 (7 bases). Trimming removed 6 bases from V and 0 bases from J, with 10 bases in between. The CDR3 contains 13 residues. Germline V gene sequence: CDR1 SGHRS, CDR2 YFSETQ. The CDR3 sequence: CASKGGSSYEQYF. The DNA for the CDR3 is TGCGCCAGCAAGGGGGGGAGCTCCTACGAGCAGTACTTC.

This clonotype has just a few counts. CDR3 protein: CASSQDQQRWSSYEQYF. The DNA for the CDR3 is TGTGCCAGCAGCCAAGATCAGCAGCGTTGGAGCTCCTACGAGCAGTACTTC. V gene TRBV4-2 combines with J gene TRBJ2-7; D gene ambiguous. CDR3 length: 17 amino acids. V gave up 0 bases and J gave up 0 bases, with 15 bases separating them. Per germline, CDR1 LGHNA and CDR2 YNFKEQ.

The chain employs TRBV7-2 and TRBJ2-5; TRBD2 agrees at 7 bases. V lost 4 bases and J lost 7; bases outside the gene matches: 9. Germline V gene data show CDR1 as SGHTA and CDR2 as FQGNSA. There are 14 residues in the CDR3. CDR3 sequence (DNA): TGTGCCAGCAGCTCCGGACTAGAGATCGGGACCCAGTACTTC. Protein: CASSSGLEIGTQYF.

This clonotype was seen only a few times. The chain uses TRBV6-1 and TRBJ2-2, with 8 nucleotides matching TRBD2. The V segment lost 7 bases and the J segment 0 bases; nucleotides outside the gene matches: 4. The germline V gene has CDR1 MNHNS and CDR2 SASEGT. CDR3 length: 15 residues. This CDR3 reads CASMSGSANTGELFF. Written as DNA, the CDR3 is TGTGCCAGCATGAGCGGGAGTGCGAACACCGGGGAGCTGTTTTTT.

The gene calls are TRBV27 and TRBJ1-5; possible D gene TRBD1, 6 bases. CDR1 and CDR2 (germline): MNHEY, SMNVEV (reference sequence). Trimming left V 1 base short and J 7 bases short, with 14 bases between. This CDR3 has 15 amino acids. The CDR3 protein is CASSLFPGDYQPQHF. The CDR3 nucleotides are TGTGCCAGCAGTTTATTTCCAGGGGACTACCAGCCCCAGCATTTT.

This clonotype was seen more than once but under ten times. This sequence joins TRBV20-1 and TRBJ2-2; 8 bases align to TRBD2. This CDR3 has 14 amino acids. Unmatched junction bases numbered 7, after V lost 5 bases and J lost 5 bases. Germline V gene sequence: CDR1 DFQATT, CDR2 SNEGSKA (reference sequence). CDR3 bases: TGCAGTGCTCCAGCGGGAGTAGGAACCGGGGAGCTGTTTTTT. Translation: CSAPAGVGTGELFF.

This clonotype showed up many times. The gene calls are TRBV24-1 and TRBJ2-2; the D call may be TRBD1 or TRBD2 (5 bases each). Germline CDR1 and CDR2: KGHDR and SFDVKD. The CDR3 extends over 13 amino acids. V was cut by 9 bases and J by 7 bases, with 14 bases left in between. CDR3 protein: CATAGTIGGELFF. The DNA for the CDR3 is TGTGCCACCGCCGGGACCATCGGCGGGGAGCTGTTTTTT.

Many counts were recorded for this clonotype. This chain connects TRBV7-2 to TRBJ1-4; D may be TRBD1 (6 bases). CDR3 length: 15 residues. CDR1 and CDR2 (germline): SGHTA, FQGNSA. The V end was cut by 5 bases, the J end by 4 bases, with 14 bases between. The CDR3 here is CASSTRSGVNEKLFF. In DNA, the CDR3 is TGTGCCAGCAGCACCAGGTCAGGGGTTAATGAAAAACTGTTTTTT.

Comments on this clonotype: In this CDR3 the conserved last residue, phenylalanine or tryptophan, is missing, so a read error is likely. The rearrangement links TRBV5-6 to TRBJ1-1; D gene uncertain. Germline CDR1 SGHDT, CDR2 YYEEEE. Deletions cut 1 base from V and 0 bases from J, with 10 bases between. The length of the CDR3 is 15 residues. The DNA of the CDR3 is TGTGCCAGCAGCTTGCCCCCCCAGATGAACACTGAAGCTTTCCTT. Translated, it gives CASSLPPQMNTEAFL.

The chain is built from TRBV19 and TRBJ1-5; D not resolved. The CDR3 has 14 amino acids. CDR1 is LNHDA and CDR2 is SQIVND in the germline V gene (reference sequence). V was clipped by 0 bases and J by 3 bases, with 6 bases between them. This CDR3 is CASSIEPVNQPQHF. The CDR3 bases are TGTGCCAGTAGTATAGAGCCAGTCAATCAGCCCCAGCATTTT.

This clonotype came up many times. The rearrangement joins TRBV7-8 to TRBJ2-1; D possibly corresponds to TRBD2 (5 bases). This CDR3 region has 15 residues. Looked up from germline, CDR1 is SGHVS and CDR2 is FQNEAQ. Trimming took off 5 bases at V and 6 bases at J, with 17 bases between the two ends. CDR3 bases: TGTGCCAGCAGCGCGGCGGGTATCCGTACCAATGAGCAGTTCTTC. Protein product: CASSAAGIRTNEQFF. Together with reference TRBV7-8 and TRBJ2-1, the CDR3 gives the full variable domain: GAGVSQSPRYKVAKRGQDVALRCDPISGHVSLFWYQQALGQGPEFLTYFQNEAQLDKSGLPSDRFFAERPEGSVSTLKIQRTQQEDSAVYLCASSAAGIRTNEQFFGPGTRLTVL.

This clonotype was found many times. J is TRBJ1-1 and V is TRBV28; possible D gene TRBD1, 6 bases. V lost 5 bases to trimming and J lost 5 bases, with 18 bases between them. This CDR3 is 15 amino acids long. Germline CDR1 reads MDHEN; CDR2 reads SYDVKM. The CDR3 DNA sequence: TGTGCCAGCAGTCCGATACAGGGTCGGCGAACTGAAGCTTTCTTT. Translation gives CASSPIQGRRTEAFF.

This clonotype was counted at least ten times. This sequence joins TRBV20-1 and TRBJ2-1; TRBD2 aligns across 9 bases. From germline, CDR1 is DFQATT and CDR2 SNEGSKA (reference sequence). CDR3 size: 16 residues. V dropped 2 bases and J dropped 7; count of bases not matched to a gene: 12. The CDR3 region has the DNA TGCAGTGCTAGACAGGGCGGGACTAGCTCTACGAATGAGCAGTTCTTC. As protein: CSARQGGTSSTNEQFF.

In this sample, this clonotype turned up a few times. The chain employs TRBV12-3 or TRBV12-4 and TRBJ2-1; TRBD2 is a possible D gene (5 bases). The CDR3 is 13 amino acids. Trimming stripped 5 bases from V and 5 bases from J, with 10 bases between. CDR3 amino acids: CASSRAEDNEQFF. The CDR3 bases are TGTGCCAGCAGTAGGGCGGAGGACAATGAGCAGTTCTTC.

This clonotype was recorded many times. The CDR3 sequence is CSVEEETQYF. The CDR3 nucleotides read TGCAGCGTTGAGGAAGAGACCCAGTACTTC. The gene calls are TRBV29-1 and TRBJ2-5, with unresolved D. With 3 bases removed from V and 3 bases from J, the gap between germline ends came to 2 bases. CDR1 SQVTM and CDR2 ANQGSEA come from the germline V gene. The CDR3 spans 10 residues. The complete variable domain, with remaining parts taken from reference TRBV29-1 and TRBJ2-5, reads SAVISQKPSRDICQRGTSLTIQCQVDSQVTMMFWYRQQPGQSLTLIATANQGSEATYESGFVIDKFPISRPNLTFSTLTVSNMSPEDSSIYLCSVEEETQYFGPGTRLLVL.

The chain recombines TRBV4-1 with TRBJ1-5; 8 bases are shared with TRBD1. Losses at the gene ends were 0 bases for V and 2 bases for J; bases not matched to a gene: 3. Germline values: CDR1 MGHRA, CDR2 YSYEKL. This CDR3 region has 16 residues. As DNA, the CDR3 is TGCGCCAGCAGCCAAGACTTGACAGGGGGCAATCAGCCCCAGCATTTT. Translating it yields CASSQDLTGGNQPQHF.

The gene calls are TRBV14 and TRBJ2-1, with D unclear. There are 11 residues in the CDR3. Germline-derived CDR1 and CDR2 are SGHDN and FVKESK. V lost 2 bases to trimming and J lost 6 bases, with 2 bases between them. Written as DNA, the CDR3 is TGTGCCAGCAGCCAATCCAATGAGCAGTTCTTC. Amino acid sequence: CASSQSNEQFF.

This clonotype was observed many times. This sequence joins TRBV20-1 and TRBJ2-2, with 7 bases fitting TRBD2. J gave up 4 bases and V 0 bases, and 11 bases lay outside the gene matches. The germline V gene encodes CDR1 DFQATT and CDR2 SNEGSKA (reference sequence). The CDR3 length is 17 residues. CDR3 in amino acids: CSARDSGGRGSTGELFF. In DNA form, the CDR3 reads TGCAGTGCTAGAGATTCTGGCGGGAGAGGATCCACCGGGGAGCTGTTTTTT.

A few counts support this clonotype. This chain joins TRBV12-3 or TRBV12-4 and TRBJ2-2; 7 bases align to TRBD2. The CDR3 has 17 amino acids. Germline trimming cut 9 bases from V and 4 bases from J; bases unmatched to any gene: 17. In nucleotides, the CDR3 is TGTGCCAGTCAGTACCTGGGGCTAGCGGCGGGCACCGGGGAGCTGTTTTTT. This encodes CASQYLGLAAGTGELFF.

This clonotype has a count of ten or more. The CDR3 here is CSATLRQGRAFF. Here the CDR3 DNA reads TGCAGTGCTACCCTTCGACAGGGTCGAGCTTTCTTT. The chain carries TRBV20-1 and TRBJ1-1, with 7 nucleotides matching TRBD1. Trimming removed 4 bases from V and 10 bases from J; junction bases left unmatched: 9. Germline V gene sequence: CDR1 DFQATT, CDR2 SNEGSKA (reference sequence). The CDR3 has 12 residues.

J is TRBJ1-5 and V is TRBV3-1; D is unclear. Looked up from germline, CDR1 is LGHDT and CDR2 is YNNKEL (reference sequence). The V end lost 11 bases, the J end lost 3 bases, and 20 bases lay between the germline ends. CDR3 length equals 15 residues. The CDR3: CACCQAGLFNQPQHF. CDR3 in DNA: TGTGCCTGCTGCCAGGCCGGACTGTTCAATCAGCCCCAGCATTTT.

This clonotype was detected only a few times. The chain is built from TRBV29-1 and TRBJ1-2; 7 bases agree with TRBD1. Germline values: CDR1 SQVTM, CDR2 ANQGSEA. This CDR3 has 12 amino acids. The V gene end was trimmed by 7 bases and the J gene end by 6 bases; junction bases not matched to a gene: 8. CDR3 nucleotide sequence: TGCAGCGGGGCGGACAGGATCCATGGCTACACCTTC. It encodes CSGADRIHGYTF. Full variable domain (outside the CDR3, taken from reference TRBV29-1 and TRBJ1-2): SAVISQKPSRDICQRGTSLTIQCQVDSQVTMMFWYRQQPGQSLTLIATANQGSEATYESGFVIDKFPISRPNLTFSTLTVSNMSPEDSSIYLCSGADRIHGYTFGSGTRLTVV.

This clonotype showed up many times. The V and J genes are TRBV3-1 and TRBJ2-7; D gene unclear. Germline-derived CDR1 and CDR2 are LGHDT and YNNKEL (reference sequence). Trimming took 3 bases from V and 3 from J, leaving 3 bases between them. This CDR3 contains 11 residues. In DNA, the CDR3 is TGTGCCAGCAGCCAGGTCTACGAGCAGTACTTC. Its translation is CASSQVYEQYF.

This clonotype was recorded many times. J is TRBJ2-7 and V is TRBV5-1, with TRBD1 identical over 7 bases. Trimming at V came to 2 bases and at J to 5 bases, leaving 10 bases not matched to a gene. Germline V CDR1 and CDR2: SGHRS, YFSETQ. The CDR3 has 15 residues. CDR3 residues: CASSFRSRGLNEQYF. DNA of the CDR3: TGCGCCAGCAGCTTTCGGTCCAGGGGGTTAAACGAGCAGTACTTC.

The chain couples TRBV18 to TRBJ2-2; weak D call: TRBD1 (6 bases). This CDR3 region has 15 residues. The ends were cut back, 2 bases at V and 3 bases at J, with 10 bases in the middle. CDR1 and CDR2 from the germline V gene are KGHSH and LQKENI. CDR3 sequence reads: CASSPVQGYTGELFF. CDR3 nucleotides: TGTGCCAGCTCACCAGTCCAGGGGTACACCGGGGAGCTGTTTTTT.

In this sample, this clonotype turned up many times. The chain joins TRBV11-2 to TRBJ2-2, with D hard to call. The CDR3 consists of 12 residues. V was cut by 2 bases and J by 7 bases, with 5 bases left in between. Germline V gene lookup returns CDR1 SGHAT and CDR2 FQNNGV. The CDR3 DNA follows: TGTGCCAGCAGCTTACATGGCGGGGAGCTGTTTTTT. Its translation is CASSLHGGELFF.